The clone carrying this T cell receptor (beta chain) was counted only a few times. This entry is derived from a study of Graves' ophthalmopathy and Graves' hyperthyroidism. CDR3 regions of TCR beta were amplified from RNA transcripts. HTBI-primed first-round RT-PCR preceded second-round multiplex PCR. TCRdb recomputed calls from the multiplex PCR reads with MiXCR, one row per CDR3 protein. Counted here are almost 750,000 distinct CDR3 sequences, approximately 40% occurring once; the ten biggest clones make up 40% to 45%. This clonotype originated in an adult man with Graves' ophthalmopathy. Input material: peripheral blood.

CDR3 residues: CASGKNRDRNTEAFF. DNA of the CDR3: TGTGCCAGCGGCAAAAACAGGGATAGGAACACTGAAGCTTTCTTT. The rearrangement links TRBV7-9 to TRBJ1-1; possibly TRBD1 for D (6 bases). The germline gives CDR1 SEHNR, CDR2 FQNEAQ (reference sequence). V was trimmed by 8 bases and J by 1 base, leaving 17 bases between them. The CDR3 has 15 residues.